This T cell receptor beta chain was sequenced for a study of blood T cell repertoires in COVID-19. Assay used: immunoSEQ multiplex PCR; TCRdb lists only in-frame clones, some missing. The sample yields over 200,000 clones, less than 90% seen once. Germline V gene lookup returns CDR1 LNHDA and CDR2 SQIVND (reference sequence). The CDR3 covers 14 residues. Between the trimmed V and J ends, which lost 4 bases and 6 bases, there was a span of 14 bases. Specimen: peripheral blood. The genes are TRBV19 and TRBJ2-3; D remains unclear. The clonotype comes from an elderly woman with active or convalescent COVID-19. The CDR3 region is CASSTNIGGDTQYF. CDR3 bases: TGTGCCAGTAGTACAAACATCGGCGGCGATACGCAGTATTTT.